These T cell receptor beta chains were read from a single sample in a study of T cell responses to AZD1222 COVID-19 vaccine. TCRdb's table, derived via immunoSEQ multiplex PCR, lists solely in-frame clones and lacks some. Of under 200,000 clones listed, around 94% were seen once; the top ten hold 0.64%. Material: peripheral blood, obtained on day 0 of AZD1222 vaccination. The receptors derive from an adult in good health. Both conserved end residues are part of each CDR3. D genes are given only for firm matches. Size is omitted from some rows. Given values are once, few, many or a class for expanded clones.

j_call clone_size v_call d_call cdr3_aa cdr3_nt
TRBJ1-1 once TRBV7-6 . CASSFHLFEVGQLNTEAFF TGTGCCAGCAGCTTCCACTTGTTCGAAGTAGGACAGCTTAACACTGAAGCTTTCTTT
TRBJ2-2 . TRBV3-1/TRBV3-2 . CASSRRGPLTGELFF TGTGCCAGCAGCAGACGGGGACCCCTCACCGGGGAGCTGTTTTTT
TRBJ2-1 . TRBV27 . CASSFREFNNEQFF TGTGCCAGCAGTTTTAGGGAGTTTAACAATGAGCAGTTCTTC
TRBJ1-1 . TRBV5-5 . CASSPRGFAEAFF TGTGCCAGCAGCCCCCGGGGGTTCGCTGAAGCTTTCTTT
TRBJ2-3 . TRBV21-1 . CASSEPGTYRGDTQYF TGTGCCAGCAGCGAGCCAGGGACATATCGAGGAGATACGCAGTATTTT
TRBJ1-1 . TRBV7-6 . CASTSGGGNTEAFF TGTGCCAGCACTTCGGGGGGAGGGAACACTGAAGCTTTCTTT
TRBJ2-5 few TRBV7-3 . CASSLTPFLAPGETQYF TGTGCCAGCAGCTTAACGCCGTTCCTAGCACCGGGAGAGACCCAGTACTTC
TRBJ1-2 . TRBV12-5 . CASGLSSYGYTF TGTGCTAGTGGTTTGAGCTCCTATGGCTACACCTTC
TRBJ2-2 . TRBV19 . CASSIIEGIPAGELFF TGTGCCAGTAGTATAATAGAGGGGATTCCGGCCGGGGAGCTGTTTTTT
TRBJ2-1 . TRBV6-5 . CASSYLETGGEQFF TGTGCCAGCAGTTACCTCGAAACCGGTGGTGAGCAGTTCTTC
TRBJ2-7 . TRBV30 TRBD2 CAWSVAGTDEQYF TGTGCCTGGAGTGTAGCGGGAACCGACGAGCAGTACTTC
TRBJ2-1 . TRBV5-5 . CASSFSMGNEQFF TGTGCCAGCAGCTTTAGCATGGGCAATGAGCAGTTCTTC
TRBJ1-3 . TRBV9 . CASSTLSSGNTIYF TGTGCCAGCAGTACTCTAAGCTCTGGAAACACCATATATTTT
TRBJ1-1 . TRBV7-9 TRBD1 CASSRTGDTEAFF TGTGCCAGCAGCAGGACAGGGGACACTGAAGCTTTCTTT
TRBJ1-1 . TRBV3-1/TRBV3-2 . CASSQGPEAFF TGTGCCAGCAGCCAGGGGCCTGAAGCTTTCTTT
TRBJ2-7 . TRBV28 . CASSERSYEQYF TGTGCCAGCAGTGAGAGATCCTACGAGCAGTACTTC
TRBJ2-3 once TRBV7-9 . CASSLNQGGDTQYF TGTGCCAGCAGCTTAAATCAGGGGGGAGATACGCAGTATTTT
TRBJ1-1 . TRBV7-9 . CASSLVGNRPNTEAFF TGTGCCAGCAGCTTAGTGGGCAACAGGCCGAACACTGAAGCTTTCTTT
TRBJ2-3 . TRBV27 . CASSLWGGPPSTDTQYF TGTGCCAGCAGTTTATGGGGTGGTCCTCCTAGCACAGATACGCAGTATTTT
TRBJ1-5 . TRBV6-5 . CASSPPGDGSQPQHF TGTGCCAGCTCCCCCCCAGGGGACGGGAGTCAGCCCCAGCATTTT
TRBJ1-4 . TRBV12-5 TRBD1 CASGLVQSGQGNSNEKLFF TGTGCTAGTGGTTTGGTACAGTCGGGACAGGGGAATTCAAATGAAAAACTGTTTTTT
TRBJ1-3 . TRBV28 . CASTPGHVSGNTIYF TGTGCCAGCACCCCAGGACATGTCTCTGGAAACACCATATATTTT
TRBJ2-1 . TRBV10-1 TRBD2 CASSDNSGRGNEQFF TGCGCCAGCAGTGATAATAGCGGGAGGGGGAATGAGCAGTTCTTC
TRBJ1-6 . TRBV6-5 . CASTRGYSPLHF TGTGCCAGCACACGGGGGTATTCACCCCTCCACTTT
TRBJ1-1 . TRBV14 . CASSQVAGAEAFF TGTGCCAGCAGCCAAGTGGCAGGGGCTGAAGCTTTCTTT
TRBJ2-7 . TRBV14 . CASSQGLGTYEQYF TGTGCCAGCAGCCAGGGCCTGGGGACCTACGAGCAGTACTTC
TRBJ1-5 few TRBV5-5 . CASSLRPDNQPQHF TGTGCCAGCAGCTTAAGGCCGGACAATCAGCCCCAGCATTTT
TRBJ2-7 . TRBV29-1 TRBD2 CSVELGDEREWIHEQYF TGCAGCGTTGAATTGGGGGATGAGCGGGAGTGGATCCACGAGCAGTACTTC
TRBJ2-1 . TRBV24-1 . CATSGPGANEQFF TGTGCCACCAGTGGGCCGGGAGCCAATGAGCAGTTCTTC
TRBJ1-3 . TRBV27 . CASSATVGNTIYF TGTGCCAGCAGTGCTACGGTTGGAAACACCATATATTTT
TRBJ1-2 . TRBV5-4 . CASSVPGSNYGYTF TGTGCCAGCAGCGTCCCCGGTTCTAACTATGGCTACACCTTC
TRBJ2-7 . TRBV12-3/TRBV12-4 . CASSFISGEQYF TGTGCCAGCAGTTTTATTTCGGGCGAGCAGTACTTC
TRBJ1-1 . TRBV14 . CASSQRRIQGDTEAFF TGTGCCAGCAGCCAACGGAGGATCCAGGGTGACACTGAAGCTTTCTTT
TRBJ2-2 . TRBV5-4 TRBD1 CASSIPNYRGRTGELFF TGTGCCAGCAGCATCCCAAACTACAGGGGGCGCACCGGGGAGCTGTTTTTT
TRBJ2-7 . TRBV5-1 . CASSRTYLSSYEQYF TGCGCCAGCAGCCGGACCTACTTAAGCTCCTACGAGCAGTACTTC
TRBJ2-3 once TRBV6-6 . CASSYRRTATDTQYF TGTGCCAGCAGTTACCGCCGCACAGCCACAGATACGCAGTATTTT